This T cell receptor (beta chain) was profiled in a study of CD8 T cells in ankylosing spondylitis. Study-level results: Significantly higher representation of disease-linked clones was reported for matched ankylosing spondylitis synovial fluid.

This clonotype appeared a few times. Its cognate antigen is unknown. Trimming shortened V by 6 bases and J by 0 bases, and 10 bases separated the two germline ends. The germline CDR1 and CDR2 sequences are SEHNR and FQNEAQ (reference sequence). The CDR3 is made up of 14 amino acids. The authors made TCR beta libraries by quantitative 5'-RACE with molecular barcodes. Using its own MiXCR run on the 5' RACE reads, TCRdb lists one record per CDR3 protein. The repertoire has about 23,000 distinct CDR3 sequences, less than 20% of them found once; the top ten carry around 28%. The specimen sequenced was blood. The genes are TRBV7-9 and TRBJ2-3; D gene unclear. This receptor was identified in a male donor with ankylosing spondylitis or in good health (not recorded which). The DNA of the CDR3 is TGTGCCAGCAGGGCAGCGACTAGCACAGATACGCAGTATTTT. This translates into CASRAATSTDTQYF.